The text below deals with one T cell receptor beta chain. This sample is drawn from a study of control samples from healthy donors and cancer patients. Germline trimming cut 5 bases from V and 7 bases from J; bases unmatched to any gene: 7. The CDR3 is made up of 13 amino acids. Germline values: CDR1 SQVTM, CDR2 ANQGSEA. The protocol was immunoSEQ multiplex PCR, while the TCRdb copy is restricted to in-frame clones and leaves out a portion. The data hold some 120,000 clones, with around nine tenths observed a single time. The chain uses TRBV29-1 and TRBJ1-2; 10 positions agree with TRBD1. The sample comprised blood. The sequence was collected from a woman between 65 and 79 years old in good health. This CDR3 reads CSVRGQGEAGYTF. CDR3 in DNA: TGCAGCGTTCGCGGACAGGGGGAAGCTGGCTACACCTTC.